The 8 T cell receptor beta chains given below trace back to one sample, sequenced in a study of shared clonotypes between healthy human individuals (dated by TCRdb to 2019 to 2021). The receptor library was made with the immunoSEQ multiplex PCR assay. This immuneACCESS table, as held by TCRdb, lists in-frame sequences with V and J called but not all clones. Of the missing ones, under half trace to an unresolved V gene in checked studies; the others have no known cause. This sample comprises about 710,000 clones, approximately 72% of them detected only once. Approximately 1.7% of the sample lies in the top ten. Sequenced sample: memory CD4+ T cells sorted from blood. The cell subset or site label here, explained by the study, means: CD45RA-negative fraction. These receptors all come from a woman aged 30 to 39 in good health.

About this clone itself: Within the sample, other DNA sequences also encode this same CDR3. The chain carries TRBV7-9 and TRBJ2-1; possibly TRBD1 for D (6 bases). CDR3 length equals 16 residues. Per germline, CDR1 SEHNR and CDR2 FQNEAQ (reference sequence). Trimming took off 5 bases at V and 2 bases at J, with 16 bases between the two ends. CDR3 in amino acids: CASSPRGGSAYNEQFF. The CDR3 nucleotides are TGTGCCAGCAGCCCCAGAGGGGGATCTGCCTACAATGAGCAGTTCTTC.

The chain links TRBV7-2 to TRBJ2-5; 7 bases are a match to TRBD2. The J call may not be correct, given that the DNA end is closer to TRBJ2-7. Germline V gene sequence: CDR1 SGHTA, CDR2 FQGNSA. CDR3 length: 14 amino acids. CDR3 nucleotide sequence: TGTGCCAGCACCAGGGCGGGAGCCCGCTACGAGCAGTACTTC. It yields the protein CASTRAGARYEQYF.

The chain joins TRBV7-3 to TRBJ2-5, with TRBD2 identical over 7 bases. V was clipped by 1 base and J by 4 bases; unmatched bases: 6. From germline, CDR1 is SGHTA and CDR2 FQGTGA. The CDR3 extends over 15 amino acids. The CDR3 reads CASSLMGGSRETQYF. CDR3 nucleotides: TGTGCCAGCAGCTTAATGGGCGGGAGCCGAGAGACCCAGTACTTC. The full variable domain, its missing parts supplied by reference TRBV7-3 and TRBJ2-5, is GAGVSQTPSNKVTEKGKYVELRCDPISGHTALYWYRQSLGQGPEFLIYFQGTGAADDSGLPNDRFFAVRPEGSVSTLKIQRTERGDSAVYLCASSLMGGSRETQYFGPGTRLLVL.

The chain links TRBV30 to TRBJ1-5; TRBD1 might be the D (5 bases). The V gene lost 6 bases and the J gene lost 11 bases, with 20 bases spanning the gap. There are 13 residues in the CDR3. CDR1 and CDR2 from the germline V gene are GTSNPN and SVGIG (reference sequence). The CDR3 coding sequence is TGTGCCTGCAAGGACCAGGGAGTTGGGTCCCAGCATTTT. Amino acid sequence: CACKDQGVGSQHF. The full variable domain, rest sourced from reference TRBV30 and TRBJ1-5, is SQTIHQWPATLVQPVGSPLSLECTVEGTSNPNLYWYRQAAGRGLQLLFYSVGIGQISSEVPQNLSASRPQDRQFILSSKKLLLSDSGFYLCACKDQGVGSQHFGDGTRLSIL.

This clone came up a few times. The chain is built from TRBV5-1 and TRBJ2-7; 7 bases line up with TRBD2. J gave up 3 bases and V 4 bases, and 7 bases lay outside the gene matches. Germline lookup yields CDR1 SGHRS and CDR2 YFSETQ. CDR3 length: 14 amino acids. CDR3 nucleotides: TGCGCCAGCAGCACAGCGGGAAGGTACTACGAGCAGTACTTC. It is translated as CASSTAGRYYEQYF.

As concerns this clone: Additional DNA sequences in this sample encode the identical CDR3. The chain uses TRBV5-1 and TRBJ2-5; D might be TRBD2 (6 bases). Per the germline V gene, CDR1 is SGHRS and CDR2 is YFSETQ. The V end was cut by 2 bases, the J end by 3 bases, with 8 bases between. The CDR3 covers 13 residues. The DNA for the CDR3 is TGCGCCAGCAGCTTTTCGGGAGAAGAGACCCAGTACTTC. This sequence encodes CASSFSGEETQYF.

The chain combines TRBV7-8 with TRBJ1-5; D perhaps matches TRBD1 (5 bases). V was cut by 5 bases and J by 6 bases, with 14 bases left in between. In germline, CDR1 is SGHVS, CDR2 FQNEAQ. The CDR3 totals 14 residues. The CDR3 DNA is TGTGCCAGCAGCCAACAGCAGGGTGGTCAGCCCCAGCATTTT. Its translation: CASSQQQGGQPQHF.

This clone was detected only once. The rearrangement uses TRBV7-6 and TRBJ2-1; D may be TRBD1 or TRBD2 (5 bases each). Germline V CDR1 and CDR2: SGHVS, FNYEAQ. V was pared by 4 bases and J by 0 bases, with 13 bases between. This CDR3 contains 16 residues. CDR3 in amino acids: CASSSTRGSSYNEQFF. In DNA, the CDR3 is TGTGCCAGCAGCTCCACTAGGGGCAGCTCCTACAATGAGCAGTTCTTC.